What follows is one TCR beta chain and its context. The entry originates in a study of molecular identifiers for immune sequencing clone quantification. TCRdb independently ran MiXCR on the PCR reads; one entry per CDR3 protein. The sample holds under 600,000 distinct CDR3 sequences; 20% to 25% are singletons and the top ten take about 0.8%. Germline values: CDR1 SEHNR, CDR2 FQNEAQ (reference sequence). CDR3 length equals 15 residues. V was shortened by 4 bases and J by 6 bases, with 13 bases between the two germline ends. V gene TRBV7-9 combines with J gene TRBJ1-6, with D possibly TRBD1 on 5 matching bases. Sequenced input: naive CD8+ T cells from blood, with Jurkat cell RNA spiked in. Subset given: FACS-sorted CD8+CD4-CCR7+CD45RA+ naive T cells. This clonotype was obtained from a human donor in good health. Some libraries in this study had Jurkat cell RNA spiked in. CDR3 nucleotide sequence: TGTGCCAGCAGCTCTCAGGGTTCTTCTAATTCACCCCTCCACTTT. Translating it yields CASSSQGSSNSPLHF.